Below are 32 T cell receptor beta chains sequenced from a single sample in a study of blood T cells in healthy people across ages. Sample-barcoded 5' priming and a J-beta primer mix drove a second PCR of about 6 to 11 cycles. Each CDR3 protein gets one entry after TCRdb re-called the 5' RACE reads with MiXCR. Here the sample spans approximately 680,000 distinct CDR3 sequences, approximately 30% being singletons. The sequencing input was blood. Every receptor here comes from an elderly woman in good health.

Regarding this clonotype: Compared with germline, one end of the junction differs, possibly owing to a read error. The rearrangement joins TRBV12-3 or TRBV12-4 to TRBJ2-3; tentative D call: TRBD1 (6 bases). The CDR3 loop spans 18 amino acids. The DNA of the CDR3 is TGTGCCAACAGTTTAGGGGGATGGGCAGGGAGAGGGATAGATACGCAGTATTTT. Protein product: CANSLGGWAGRGIDTQYF.

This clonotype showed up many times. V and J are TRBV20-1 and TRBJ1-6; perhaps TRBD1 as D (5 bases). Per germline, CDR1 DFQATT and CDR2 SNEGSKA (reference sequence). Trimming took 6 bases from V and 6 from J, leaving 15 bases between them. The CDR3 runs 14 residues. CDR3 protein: CSAKGVTSNSPLHF. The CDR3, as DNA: TGCAGTGCAAAAGGGGTTACAAGTAATTCACCCCTCCACTTT.

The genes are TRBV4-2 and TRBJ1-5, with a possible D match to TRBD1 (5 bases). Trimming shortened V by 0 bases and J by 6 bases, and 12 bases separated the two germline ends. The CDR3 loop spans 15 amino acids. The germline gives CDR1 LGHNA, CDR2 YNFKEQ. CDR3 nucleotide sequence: TGTGCCAGCAGCCAAGAGGGGACGGGGAGTCAGCCCCAGCATTTT. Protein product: CASSQEGTGSQPQHF.

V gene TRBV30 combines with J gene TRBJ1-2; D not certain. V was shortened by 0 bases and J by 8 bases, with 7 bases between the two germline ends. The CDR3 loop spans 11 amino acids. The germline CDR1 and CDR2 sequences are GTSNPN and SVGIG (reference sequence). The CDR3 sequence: CAWSVKGGYTF. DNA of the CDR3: TGTGCCTGGAGTGTCAAGGGCGGCTACACCTTC. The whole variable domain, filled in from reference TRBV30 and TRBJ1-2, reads SQTIHQWPATLVQPVGSPLSLECTVEGTSNPNLYWYRQAAGRGLQLLFYSVGIGQISSEVPQNLSASRPQDRQFILSSKKLLLSDSGFYLCAWSVKGGYTFGSGTRLTVV.

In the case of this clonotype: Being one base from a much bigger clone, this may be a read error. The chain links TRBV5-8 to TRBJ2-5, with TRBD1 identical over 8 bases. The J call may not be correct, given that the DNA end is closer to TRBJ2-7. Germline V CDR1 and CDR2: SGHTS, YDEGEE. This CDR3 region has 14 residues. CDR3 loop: CASSLVRGRTEQYF. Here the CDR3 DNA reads TGTGCCAGCAGCTTGGTCAGGGGGCGAACCGAGCAGTACTTC.

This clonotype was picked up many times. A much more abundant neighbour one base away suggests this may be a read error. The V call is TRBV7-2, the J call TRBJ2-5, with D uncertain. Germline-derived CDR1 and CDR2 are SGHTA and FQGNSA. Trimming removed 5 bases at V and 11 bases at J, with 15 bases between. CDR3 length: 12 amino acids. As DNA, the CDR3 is TGTGCCAGCAGCCCGTCTCGCGATGAGCAGTACTTC. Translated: CASSPSRDEQYF. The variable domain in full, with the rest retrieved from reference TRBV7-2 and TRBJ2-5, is GAGVSQSPSNKVTEKGKDVELRCDPISGHTALYWYRQSLGQGLEFLIYFQGNSAPDKSGLPSDRFSAERTGGSVSTLTIQRTQQEDSAVYLCASSPSRDEQYFGPGTRLLVL.

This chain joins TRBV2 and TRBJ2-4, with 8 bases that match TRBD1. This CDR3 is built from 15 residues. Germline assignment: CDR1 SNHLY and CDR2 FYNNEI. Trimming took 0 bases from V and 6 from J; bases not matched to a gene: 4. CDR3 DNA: TGTGCCAGCAGTGAAGCCGGGACAGGTCGAAACATTCAGTACTTC. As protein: CASSEAGTGRNIQYF.

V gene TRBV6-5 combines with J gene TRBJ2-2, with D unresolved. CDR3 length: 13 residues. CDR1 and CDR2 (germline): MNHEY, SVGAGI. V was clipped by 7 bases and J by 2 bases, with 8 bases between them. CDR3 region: CASIDHNTGELFF. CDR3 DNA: TGTGCCAGCATTGACCACAACACCGGGGAGCTGTTTTTT.

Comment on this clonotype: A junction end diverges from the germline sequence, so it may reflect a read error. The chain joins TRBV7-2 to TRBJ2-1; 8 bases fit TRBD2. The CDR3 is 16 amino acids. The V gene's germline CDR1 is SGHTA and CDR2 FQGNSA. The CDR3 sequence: CASSPDGGGSYNERYF. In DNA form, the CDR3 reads TGTGCCAGCAGCCCAGACGGGGGGGGCTCCTACAATGAGCGGTACTTC. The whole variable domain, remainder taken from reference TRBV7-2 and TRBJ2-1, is GAGVSQSPSNKVTEKGKDVELRCDPISGHTALYWYRQSLGQGLEFLIYFQGNSAPDKSGLPSDRFSAERTGGSVSTLTIQRTQQEDSAVYLCASSPDGGGSYNERYFGPGTRLTVL.

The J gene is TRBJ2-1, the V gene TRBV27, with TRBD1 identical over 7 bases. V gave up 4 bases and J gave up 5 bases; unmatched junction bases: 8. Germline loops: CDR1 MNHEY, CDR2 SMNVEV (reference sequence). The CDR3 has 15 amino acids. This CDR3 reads CASSSKSGTDNEQFF. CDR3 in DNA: TGTGCCAGCAGTTCAAAATCCGGGACAGACAATGAGCAGTTCTTC.

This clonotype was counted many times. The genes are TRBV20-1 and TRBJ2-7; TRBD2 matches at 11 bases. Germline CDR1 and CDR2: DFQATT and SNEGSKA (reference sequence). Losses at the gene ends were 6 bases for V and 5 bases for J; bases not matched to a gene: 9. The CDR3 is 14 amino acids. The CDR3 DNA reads TGCAGTGCCTCGGAGGGACTAGCGGCGGACGAGCAGTACTTC. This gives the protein CSASEGLAADEQYF.

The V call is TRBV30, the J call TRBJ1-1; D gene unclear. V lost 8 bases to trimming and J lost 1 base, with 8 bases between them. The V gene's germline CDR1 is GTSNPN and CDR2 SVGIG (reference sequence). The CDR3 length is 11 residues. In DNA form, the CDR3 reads TGTGCCGGCCAGAGGAACACTGAAGCTTTCTTT. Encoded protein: CAGQRNTEAFF. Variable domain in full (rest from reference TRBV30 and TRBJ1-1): SQTIHQWPATLVQPVGSPLSLECTVEGTSNPNLYWYRQAAGRGLQLLFYSVGIGQISSEVPQNLSASRPQDRQFILSSKKLLLSDSGFYLCAGQRNTEAFFGQGTRLTVV.

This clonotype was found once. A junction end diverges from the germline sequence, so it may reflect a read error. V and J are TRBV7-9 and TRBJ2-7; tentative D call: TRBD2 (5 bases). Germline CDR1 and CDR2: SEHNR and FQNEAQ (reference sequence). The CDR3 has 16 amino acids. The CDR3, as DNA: TGTGCCAGCGGCTTAGGTTCGGGGAGCGGTTGGTACGAGCAGTACTTC. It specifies CASGLGSGSGWYEQYF.

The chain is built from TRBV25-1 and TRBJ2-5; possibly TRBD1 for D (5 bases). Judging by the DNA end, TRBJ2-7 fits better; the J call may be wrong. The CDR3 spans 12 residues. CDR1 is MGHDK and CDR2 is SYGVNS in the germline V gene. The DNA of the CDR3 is TGTGCCAGCAGTGGTTCAGGGCCCGAGCAGTACTTC. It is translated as CASSGSGPEQYF.

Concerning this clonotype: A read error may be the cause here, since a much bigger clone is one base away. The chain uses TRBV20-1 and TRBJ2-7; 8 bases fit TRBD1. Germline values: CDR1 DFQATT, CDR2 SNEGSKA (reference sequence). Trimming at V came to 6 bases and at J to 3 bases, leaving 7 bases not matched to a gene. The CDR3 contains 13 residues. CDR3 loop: CSAPGQGNYEQYV. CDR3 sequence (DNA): TGCAGTGCCCCAGGACAGGGAAACTACGAGCAGTACGTC.

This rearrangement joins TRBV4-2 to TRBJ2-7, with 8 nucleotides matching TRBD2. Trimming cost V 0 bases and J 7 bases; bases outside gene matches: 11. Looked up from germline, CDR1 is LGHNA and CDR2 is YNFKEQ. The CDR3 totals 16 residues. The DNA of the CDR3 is TGTGCCAGCAGCCAAGATCGGGGGGGTTCCTACAATGAGCAGTACTTC. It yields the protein CASSQDRGGSYNEQYF.

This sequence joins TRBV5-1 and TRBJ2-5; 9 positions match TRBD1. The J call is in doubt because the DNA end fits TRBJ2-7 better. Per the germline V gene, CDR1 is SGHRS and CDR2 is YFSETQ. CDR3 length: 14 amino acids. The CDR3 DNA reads TGCGCCAGCGGCGTACACAGGGGGCCATACGAGCAGTACTTC. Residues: CASGVHRGPYEQYF.

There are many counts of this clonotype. The CDR3 sequence is CASTTGTGTYEQYF. The CDR3 bases are TGTGCCAGCACTACCGGGACTGGAACCTACGAGCAGTACTTC. This chain connects TRBV6-6 to TRBJ2-7; D possibly corresponds to TRBD2 (6 bases). CDR3 length equals 14 residues. Germline V gives CDR1 MNHNY, CDR2 SVGAGI (reference sequence). V was shortened by 7 bases and J by 2 bases, with 15 bases between the two germline ends.

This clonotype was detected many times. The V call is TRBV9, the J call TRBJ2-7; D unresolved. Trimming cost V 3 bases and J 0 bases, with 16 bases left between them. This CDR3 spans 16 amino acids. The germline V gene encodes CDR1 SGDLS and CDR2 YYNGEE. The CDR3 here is CASSAPLGESSYEQYF. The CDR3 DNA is TGTGCCAGCAGCGCACCCCTGGGTGAGAGCTCCTACGAGCAGTACTTC. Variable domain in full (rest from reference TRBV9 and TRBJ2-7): DSGVTQTPKHLITATGQRVTLRCSPRSGDLSVYWYQQSLDQGLQFLIQYYNGEERAKGNILERFSAQQFPDLHSELNLSSLELGDSALYFCASSAPLGESSYEQYFGPGTRLTVT.

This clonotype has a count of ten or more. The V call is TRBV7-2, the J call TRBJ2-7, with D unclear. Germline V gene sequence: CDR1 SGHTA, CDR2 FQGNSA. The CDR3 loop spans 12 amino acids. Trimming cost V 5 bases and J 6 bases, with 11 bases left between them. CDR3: CASSPPFGEQYF. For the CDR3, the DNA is TGTGCCAGCAGCCCCCCCTTTGGCGAGCAGTACTTC.

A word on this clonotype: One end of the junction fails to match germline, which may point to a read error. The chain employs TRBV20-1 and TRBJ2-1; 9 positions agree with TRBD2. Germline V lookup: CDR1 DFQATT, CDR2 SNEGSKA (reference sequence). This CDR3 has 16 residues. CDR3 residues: CSAPRRGGLPYNERFF. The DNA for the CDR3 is TGCAGTGCCCCCAGGCGGGGGGGCCTACCATACAATGAGCGGTTCTTC.

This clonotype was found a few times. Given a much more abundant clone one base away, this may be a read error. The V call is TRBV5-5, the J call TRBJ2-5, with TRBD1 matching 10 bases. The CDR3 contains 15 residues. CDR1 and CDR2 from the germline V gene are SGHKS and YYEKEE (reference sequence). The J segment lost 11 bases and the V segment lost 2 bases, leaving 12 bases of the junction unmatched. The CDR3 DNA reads TGTGCCAGCAGCTTCGAGACAGGGGGCTACGCTGAGCAGTACTTC. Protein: CASSFETGGYAEQYF.

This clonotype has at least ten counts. The CDR3 loop is CASSYLERGINEQFF. In DNA, the CDR3 is TGTGCCAGCAGTTATTTAGAGCGGGGGATAAATGAGCAGTTCTTC. This chain links TRBV6-6 with TRBJ2-1, with 8 nucleotides matching TRBD2. V lost 3 bases and J lost 7; bases outside the gene matches: 8. From germline, CDR1 is MNHNY and CDR2 SVGAGI (reference sequence). This CDR3 has 15 amino acids.

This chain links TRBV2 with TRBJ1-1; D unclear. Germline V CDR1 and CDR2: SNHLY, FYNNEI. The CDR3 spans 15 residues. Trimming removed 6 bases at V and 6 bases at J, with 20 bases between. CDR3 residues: CASRENQVRSSEAFF. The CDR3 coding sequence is TGTGCCAGCAGAGAAAATCAGGTTAGGTCGTCTGAAGCTTTCTTT.

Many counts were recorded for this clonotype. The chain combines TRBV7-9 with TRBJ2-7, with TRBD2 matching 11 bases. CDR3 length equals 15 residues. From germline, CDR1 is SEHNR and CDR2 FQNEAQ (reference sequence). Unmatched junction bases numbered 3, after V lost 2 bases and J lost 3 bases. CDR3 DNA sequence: TGTGCCAGCAGCTTACTAGCGGGGGGTAACTACGAGCAGTACTTC. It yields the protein CASSLLAGGNYEQYF. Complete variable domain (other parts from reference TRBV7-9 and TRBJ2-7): DTGVSQNPRHKITKRGQNVTFRCDPISEHNRLYWYRQTLGQGPEFLTYFQNEAQLEKSRLLSDRFSAERPKGSFSTLEIQRTEQGDSAMYLCASSLLAGGNYEQYFGPGTRLTVT.

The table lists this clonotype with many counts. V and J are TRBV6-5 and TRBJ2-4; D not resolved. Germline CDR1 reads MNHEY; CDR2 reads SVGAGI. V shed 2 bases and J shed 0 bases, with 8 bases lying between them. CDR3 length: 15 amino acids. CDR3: CASSYRLLAKNIQYF. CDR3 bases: TGTGCCAGCAGTTACAGACTCCTAGCCAAAAACATTCAGTACTTC.

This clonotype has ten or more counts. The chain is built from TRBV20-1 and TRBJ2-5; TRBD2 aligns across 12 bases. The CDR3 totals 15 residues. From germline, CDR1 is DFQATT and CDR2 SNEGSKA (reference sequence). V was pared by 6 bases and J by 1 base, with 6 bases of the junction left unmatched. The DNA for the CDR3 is TGCAGTGCCCCTGGACTAGCGGGGATCCAAGAGACCCAGTACTTC. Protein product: CSAPGLAGIQETQYF.

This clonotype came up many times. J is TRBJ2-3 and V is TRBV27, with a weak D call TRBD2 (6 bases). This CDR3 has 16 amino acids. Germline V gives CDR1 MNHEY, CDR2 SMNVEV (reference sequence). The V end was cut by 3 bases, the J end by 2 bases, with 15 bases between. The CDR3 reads CASSFAGYLPTDTQYF. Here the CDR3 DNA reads TGTGCCAGCAGTTTTGCGGGGTACCTCCCCACAGATACGCAGTATTTT.

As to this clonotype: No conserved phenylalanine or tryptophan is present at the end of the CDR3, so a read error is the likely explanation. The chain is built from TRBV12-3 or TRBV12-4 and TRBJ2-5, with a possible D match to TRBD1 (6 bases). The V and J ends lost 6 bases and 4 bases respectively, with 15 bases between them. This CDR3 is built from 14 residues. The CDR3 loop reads CASSLGSGVETQYL. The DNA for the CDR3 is TGTGCCAGCAGCCTCGGGTCAGGGGTAGAGACCCAGTACTTG.

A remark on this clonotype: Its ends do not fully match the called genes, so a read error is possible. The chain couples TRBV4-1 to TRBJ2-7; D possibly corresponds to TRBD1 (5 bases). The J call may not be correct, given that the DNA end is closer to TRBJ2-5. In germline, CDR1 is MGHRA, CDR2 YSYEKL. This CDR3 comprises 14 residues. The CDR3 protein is CASSQGAAKETQYF. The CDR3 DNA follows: TGCGCCAGTAGCCAAGGGGCGGCCAAAGAGACCCAGTACTTC.

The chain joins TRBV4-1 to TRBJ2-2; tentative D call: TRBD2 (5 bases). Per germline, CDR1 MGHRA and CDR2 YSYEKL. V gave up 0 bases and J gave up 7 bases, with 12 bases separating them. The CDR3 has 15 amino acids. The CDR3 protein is CASSQDKVGDGELFF. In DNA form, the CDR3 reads TGCGCCAGCAGCCAAGATAAAGTGGGAGACGGGGAGCTGTTTTTT.

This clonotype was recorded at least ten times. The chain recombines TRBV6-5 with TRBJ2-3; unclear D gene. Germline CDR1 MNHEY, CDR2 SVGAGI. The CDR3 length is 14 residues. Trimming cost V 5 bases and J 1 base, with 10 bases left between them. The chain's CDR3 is CASSRSLGTDTQYF. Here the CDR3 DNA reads TGTGCCAGCAGTCGCTCGTTGGGCACAGATACGCAGTATTTT.